Listed below are T cell receptor beta chains from one sample, sequenced in a study of blood T cell repertoires in COVID-19. Produced via immunoSEQ multiplex PCR; TCRdb's table is partial and in-frame only. The sample holds around 97,000 clones, approximately 88% seen once. The sequenced sample consisted of peripheral blood. The receptors shown here come from a human donor in a cohort sampled during active COVID-19. CDR3s leave out the opening cysteine and the closing phenylalanine or tryptophan. Rows give clone size only sometimes, using once, few, many, or a class for an expanded clone.

v_gene,abundance,CDR3aa
TRBV5-1,.,ASSFDSKGTGVGQNTEAF
TRBV27,.,ASPTGGGDTQY
TRBV25-1,once,ASSGIIIREWDQPQH
TRBV3-1/TRBV3-2,.,ASSQNGGSVAF
TRBV5-4,.,ASSEPGQGLKGYT
TRBV15,.,ATSTHAGNTEAF
TRBV7-7,.,ASRAGTGELF
TRBV9,.,ASSVDSYTGELF
TRBV11-2,.,ASSLERGGTQY
TRBV5-6,.,ASSLVGQDSYEQY
TRBV5-1,.,ASSMLISASNTEAF
TRBV7-2,.,ASSLADLSYEQY
TRBV30,.,AWRKTGGSTDTQY
TRBV3-1/TRBV3-2,.,ASSAGQGMNEQF
TRBV15,.,ATSIPAGTGIEKLF
TRBV5-6,.,ASRGGTYEQY
TRBV6-4,few,ASRRTGGAWDTEAF
TRBV5-4,.,ASTVTGGNTEAF
TRBV5-1,.,ASSLEWGQTYGYT
TRBV4-3,.,ASSPGTSGGWETQY
TRBV2,.,ASQMDNLRTGELF
TRBV2,once,ASSERRAILH
TRBV5-5,.,ASSDPGGASETQY
TRBV10-3,.,AISPGLAGPNTGELF
TRBV5-1,.,ASSIGTAIQETQY
TRBV9,.,ASSVGGPRGDTQY
TRBV30,.,AWSWDRGNTIY
TRBV9,once,ASSTGQGIYEQY
TRBV20-1,.,SASVTRYNEQF
TRBV27,few,ASSLGGGYNSPLH
TRBV4-1,few,ASSQQGMGLGAGANVLT
TRBV5-1,.,ASSLGLAGGLSSYEQY
TRBV15,.,ATSRDSFILINGYT
TRBV14,.,ASSPPQNHEQY
TRBV18,.,ASSPGEAVAGELF
TRBV7-3,once,ASSSGLAGGTQY
TRBV6-7,.,ASSWGQSYEQY